This T cell receptor beta chain derives from a study of blood T cell repertoires in COVID-19. In the study overall: From T cells, B-cell-depleted T cells, or PBMCs came the material, which was cDNA or gDNA.

Patients in Seattle were enrolled during active infection, then followed longitudinally. Per the original data handling: Amplified reference gene primers provided the basis for estimating nucleated cell counts. The protocol was immunoSEQ multiplex PCR, while the TCRdb copy is restricted to in-frame clones and leaves out a portion. V, J and clone size were drawn from that table, and D and trimming were deduced from the DNA. The sample has approximately 350,000 clones, about nine tenths seen once; the top ten hold about 6.3%. The CDR3 has 13 amino acids. The germline V gene has CDR1 SGHKS and CDR2 YYEKEE (reference sequence). V lost 3 bases, J lost 8 bases, and 11 bases lay in between.

This clonotype originated in a woman aged 50 to 60 with COVID-19, enrolled during active disease. The chain uses TRBV5-5 and TRBJ2-2; TRBD1 is a possible D gene (6 bases). The sequencing input was peripheral blood. The CDR3: CASSSRGSGELFF. In DNA, the CDR3 is TGTGCCAGCAGCTCCAGGGGATCAGGGGAGCTGTTTTTT.